This TCR beta chain was documented in a study of T-cell memory formation after mild COVID-19. Study results and limitations: Researchers could not confirm that second-wave clones peaking on day 37 targeted SARS-CoV-2. Clones that contracted from day 15 to 85 were balanced CD4/CD8, while later expanders leaned CD4+.

Points on this clonotype: Its antigen remains unidentified.

This CDR3 region has 14 residues. V was clipped by 5 bases and J by 5 bases; unmatched bases: 8. TCRalpha and TCRbeta libraries used 5'RACE with constant-segment primers and UMIs. TCRdb processed the 5' RACE reads anew with MiXCR; each CDR3 protein has one entry. The sample lists about 140,000 distinct CDR3 sequences; around 14% were seen once. The clonotype was recovered from an adult woman who had mild COVID-19 (a few samples of this study predate the infection). Cell type and time point are not known. Sequencing was carried out using PBMCs or a T cell subset sorted from them (not recorded which). The genes are TRBV12-3 or TRBV12-4 and TRBJ2-5, with 7 bases lining up with TRBD2. CDR3 region: CASSIDSGDETQYF. CDR3 nucleotides: TGTGCCAGCAGTATTGACAGCGGGGATGAGACCCAGTACTTC.